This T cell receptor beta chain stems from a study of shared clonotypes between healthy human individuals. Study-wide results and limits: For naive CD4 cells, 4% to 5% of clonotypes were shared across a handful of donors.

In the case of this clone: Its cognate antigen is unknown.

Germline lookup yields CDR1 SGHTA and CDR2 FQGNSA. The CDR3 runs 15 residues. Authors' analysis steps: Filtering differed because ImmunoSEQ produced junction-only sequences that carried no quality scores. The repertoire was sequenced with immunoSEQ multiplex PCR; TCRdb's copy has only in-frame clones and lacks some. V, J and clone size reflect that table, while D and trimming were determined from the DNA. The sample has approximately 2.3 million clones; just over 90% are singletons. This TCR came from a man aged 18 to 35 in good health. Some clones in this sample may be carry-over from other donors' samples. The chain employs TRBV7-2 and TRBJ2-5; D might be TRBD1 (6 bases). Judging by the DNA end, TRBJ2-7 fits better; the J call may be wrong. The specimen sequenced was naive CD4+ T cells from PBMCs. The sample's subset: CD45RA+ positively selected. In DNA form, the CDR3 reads TGTGCCAGCAGCTTTATACAGGGCCTGGACTACGAGCAGTACTTC. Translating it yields CASSFIQGLDYEQYF.